This T cell receptor beta chain was recovered during a study of regulatory T cells in long-lasting Graves disease. Library construction for TCR beta used iRepertoire HTBI primers and Arm-PCR of CDR3 regions. TCRdb fed the multiplex PCR reads into MiXCR, producing one record per CDR3 protein. Among hundreds of thousands of distinct CDR3 sequences listed, approximately 16% were seen once. The sample's time point: newly diagnosed GD, antithyroid drugs for less than 3 months. The authors made the TCR library using RNA they extracted from PBMCs. The CDR3 is 20 residues long. Losses at the gene ends were 4 bases for V and 3 bases for J; bases not matched to a gene: 16. Germline assignment: CDR1 SGHDT and CDR2 YYEEEE. These data also formed part of another study, on T cells in Graves' hyperthyroidism and ophthalmopathy.

The rearrangement links TRBV5-6 to TRBJ2-3; TRBD2 aligns across 14 bases. The sequences come from peripheral blood mononuclear cells (PBMCs), collected at new diagnosis, from a patient treated with antithyroid drugs. This TCR derives from a woman in her thirties or forties with Graves disease. The CDR3 DNA is TGTGCCAGCAGCGCGGGCCCGGGACTAGCGGGAGTGGTGAATACAGATACGCAGTATTTT. This sequence encodes CASSAGPGLAGVVNTDTQYF.